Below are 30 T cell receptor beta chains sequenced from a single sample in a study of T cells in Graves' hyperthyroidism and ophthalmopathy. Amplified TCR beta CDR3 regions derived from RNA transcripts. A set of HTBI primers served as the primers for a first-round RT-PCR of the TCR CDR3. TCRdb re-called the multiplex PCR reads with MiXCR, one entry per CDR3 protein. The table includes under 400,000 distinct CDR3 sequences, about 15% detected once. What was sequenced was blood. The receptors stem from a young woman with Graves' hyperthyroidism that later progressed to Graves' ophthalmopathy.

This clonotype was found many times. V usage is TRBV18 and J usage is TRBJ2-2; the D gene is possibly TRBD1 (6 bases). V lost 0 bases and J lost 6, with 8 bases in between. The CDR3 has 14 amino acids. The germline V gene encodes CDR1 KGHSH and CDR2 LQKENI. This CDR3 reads CASSPPTGSGELFF. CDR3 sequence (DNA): TGTGCCAGCTCACCACCAACAGGGTCCGGGGAGCTGTTTTTT. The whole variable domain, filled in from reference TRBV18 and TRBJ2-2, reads NAGVMQNPRHLVRRRGQEARLRCSPMKGHSHVYWYRQLPEEGLKFMVYLQKENIIDESGMPKERFSAEFPKEGPSILRIQQVVRGDSAAYFCASSPPTGSGELFFGEGSRLTVL.

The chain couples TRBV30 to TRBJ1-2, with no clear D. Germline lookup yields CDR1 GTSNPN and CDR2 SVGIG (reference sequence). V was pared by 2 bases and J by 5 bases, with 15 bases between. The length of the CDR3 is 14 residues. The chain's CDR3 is CAWSPPRAPYGYTF. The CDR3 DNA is TGTGCCTGGAGTCCACCCCGGGCCCCTTATGGCTACACCTTC.

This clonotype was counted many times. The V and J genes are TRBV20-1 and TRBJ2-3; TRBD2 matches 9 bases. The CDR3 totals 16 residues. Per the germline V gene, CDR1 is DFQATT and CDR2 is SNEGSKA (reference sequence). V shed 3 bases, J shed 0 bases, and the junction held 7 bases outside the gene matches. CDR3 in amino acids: CSARREGLGSTDTQYF. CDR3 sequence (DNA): TGCAGTGCTAGGCGGGAGGGCCTCGGTAGCACAGATACGCAGTATTTT.

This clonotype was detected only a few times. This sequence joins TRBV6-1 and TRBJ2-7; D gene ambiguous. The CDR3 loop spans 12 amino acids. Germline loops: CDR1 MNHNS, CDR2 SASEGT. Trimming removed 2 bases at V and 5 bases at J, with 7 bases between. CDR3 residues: CASSESDDEQYF. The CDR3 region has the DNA TGTGCCAGCAGTGAATCTGACGACGAGCAGTACTTC.

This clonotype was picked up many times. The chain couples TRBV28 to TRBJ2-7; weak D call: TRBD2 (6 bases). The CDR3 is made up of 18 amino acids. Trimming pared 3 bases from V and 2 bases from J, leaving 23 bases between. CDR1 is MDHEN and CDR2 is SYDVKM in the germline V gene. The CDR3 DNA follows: TGTGCCAGCAGTTTGGGGGTATTGATTAGCGGAGGAGCCTACGAGCAGTACTTC. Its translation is CASSLGVLISGGAYEQYF.

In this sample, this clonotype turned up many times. CDR3 nucleotide sequence: TGTGCCACCAGTGACCCAGGGGAAAACATTCAGTACTTC. Its translation: CATSDPGENIQYF. This chain links TRBV24-1 with TRBJ2-4, with a weak D call TRBD1 (6 bases). CDR3 length: 13 amino acids. Trimming took 4 bases from V and 5 from J, leaving 8 bases between them. From germline, CDR1 is KGHDR and CDR2 SFDVKD.

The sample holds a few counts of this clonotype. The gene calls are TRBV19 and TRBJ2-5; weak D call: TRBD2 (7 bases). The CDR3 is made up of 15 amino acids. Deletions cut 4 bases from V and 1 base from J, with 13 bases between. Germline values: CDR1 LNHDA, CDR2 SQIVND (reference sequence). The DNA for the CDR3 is TGTGCCAGTAGTAGTGGGGGGGGCCTCCAAGAGACCCAGTACTTC. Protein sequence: CASSSGGGLQETQYF. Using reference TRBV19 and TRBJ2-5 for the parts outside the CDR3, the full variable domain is DGGITQSPKYLFRKEGQNVTLSCEQNLNHDAMYWYRQDPGQGLRLIYYSQIVNDFQKGDIAEGYSVSREKKESFPLTVTSAQKNPTAFYLCASSSGGGLQETQYFGPGTRLLVL.

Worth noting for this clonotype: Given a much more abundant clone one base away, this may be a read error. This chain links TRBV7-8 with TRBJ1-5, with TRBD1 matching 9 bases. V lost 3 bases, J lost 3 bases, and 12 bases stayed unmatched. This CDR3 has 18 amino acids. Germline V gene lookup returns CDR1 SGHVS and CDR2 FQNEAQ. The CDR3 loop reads CASSFTGTGSFDNQPQHF. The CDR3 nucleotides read TGTGCCAGCAGCTTCACCGGGACAGGGTCTTTCGACAATCAGCCCCAGCATTTT.

The CDR3 sequence: CASGGLAGYTF. DNA of the CDR3: TGTGCCAGCGGAGGGTTGGCTGGCTACACCTTC. V gene TRBV28 combines with J gene TRBJ1-2; D unclear. V lost 8 bases and J lost 7, with 11 bases in between. The CDR3 is made up of 11 amino acids. Per the germline V gene, CDR1 is MDHEN and CDR2 is SYDVKM.

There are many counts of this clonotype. The CDR3 DNA reads as TGCGCCAGCAGCCCGGACAGTACTTACGAGCAGTACTTC. Translation: CASSPDSTYEQYF. The V call is TRBV5-1, the J call TRBJ2-7; a weak D match, TRBD1 (6 bases). V was clipped by 4 bases and J by 4 bases, with 12 bases between them. CDR1 and CDR2 from the germline V gene are SGHRS and YFSETQ. This CDR3 has 13 residues.

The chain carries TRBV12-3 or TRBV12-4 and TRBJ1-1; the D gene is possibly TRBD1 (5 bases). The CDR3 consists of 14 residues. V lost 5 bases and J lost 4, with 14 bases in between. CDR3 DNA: TGTGCCAGCAGTCCCGACAGCCTGGGCACTGAAGCTTTCTTT. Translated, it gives CASSPDSLGTEAFF.

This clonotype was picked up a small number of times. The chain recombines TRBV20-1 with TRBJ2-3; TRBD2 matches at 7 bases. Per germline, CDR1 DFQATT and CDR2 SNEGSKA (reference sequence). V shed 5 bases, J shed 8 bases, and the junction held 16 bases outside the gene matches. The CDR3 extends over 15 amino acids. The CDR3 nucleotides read TGCAGTGCTCTCTCTAGCGGAACTCTACGGATTACGCAGTATTTT. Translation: CSALSSGTLRITQYF.

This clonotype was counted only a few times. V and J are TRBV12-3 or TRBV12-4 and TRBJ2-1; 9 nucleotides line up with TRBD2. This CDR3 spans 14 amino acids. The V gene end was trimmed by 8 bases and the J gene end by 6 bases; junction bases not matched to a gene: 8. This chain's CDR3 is CASRLGREGNEQFF. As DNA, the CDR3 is TGTGCCAGCCGCCTCGGGCGGGAGGGCAATGAGCAGTTCTTC.

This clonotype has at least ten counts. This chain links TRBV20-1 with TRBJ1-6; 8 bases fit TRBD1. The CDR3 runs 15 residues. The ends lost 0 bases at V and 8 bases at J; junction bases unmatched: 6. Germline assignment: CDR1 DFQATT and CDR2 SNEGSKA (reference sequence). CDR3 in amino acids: CSARDYRGTHSPLHF. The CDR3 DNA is TGCAGTGCTAGAGACTACAGGGGGACGCATTCACCCCTCCACTTT.

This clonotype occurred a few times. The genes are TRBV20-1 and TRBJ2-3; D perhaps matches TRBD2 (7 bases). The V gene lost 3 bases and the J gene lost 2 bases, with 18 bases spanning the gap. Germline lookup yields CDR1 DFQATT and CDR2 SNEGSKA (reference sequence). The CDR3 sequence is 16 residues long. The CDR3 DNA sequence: TGCAGTGCTAGGGGTCGAGCGGGACACCCCACAGATACGCAGTATTTT. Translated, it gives CSARGRAGHPTDTQYF.

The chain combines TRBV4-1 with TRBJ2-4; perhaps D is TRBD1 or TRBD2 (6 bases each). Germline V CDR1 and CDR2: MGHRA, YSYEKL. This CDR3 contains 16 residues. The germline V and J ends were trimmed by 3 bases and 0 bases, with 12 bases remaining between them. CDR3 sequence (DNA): TGCGCCAGCAGCCAGGAGGGGGGTTTAGCCAAAAACATTCAGTACTTC. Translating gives CASSQEGGLAKNIQYF.

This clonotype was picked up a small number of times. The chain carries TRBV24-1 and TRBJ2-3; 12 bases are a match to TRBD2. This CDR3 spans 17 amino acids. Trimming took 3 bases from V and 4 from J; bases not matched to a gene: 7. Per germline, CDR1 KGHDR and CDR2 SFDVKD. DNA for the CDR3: TGTGCCACCAGTGATCCGACTAGCGGGAGAGTCCCAGATACGCAGTATTTT. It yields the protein CATSDPTSGRVPDTQYF.

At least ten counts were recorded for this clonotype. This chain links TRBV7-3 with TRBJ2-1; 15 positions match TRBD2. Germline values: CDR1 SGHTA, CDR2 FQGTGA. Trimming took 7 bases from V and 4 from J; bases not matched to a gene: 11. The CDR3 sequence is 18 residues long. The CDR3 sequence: CASIWGDGTSGRYNEQFF. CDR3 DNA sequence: TGTGCCAGCATCTGGGGGGACGGGACTAGCGGGAGGTACAATGAGCAGTTCTTC.

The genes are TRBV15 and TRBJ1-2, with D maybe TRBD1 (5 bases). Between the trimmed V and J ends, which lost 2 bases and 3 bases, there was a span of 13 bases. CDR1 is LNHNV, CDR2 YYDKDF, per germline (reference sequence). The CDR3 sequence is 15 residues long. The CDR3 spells CATSRQGEHHYGYTF. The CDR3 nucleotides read TGTGCCACCAGCAGACAGGGAGAGCATCACTATGGCTACACCTTC.

The CDR3 nucleotides are TGTGCCTCTTGGGGGGGGGGCCTATACTCTGGAAACACCATATATTTT. It specifies CASWGGGLYSGNTIYF. V and J are TRBV12-3 or TRBV12-4 and TRBJ1-3; D is perhaps TRBD1 (6 bases). CDR3 length: 16 residues. The V and J ends lost 11 bases and 0 bases respectively, with 20 bases between them.

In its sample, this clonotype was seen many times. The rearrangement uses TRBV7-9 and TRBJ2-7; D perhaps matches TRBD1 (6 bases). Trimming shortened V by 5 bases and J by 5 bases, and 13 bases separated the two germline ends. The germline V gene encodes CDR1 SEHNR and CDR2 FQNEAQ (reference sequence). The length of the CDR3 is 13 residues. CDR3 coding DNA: TGTGCCAGCAGCCCTGACAGGAGAAACGAGCAGTACTTC. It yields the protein CASSPDRRNEQYF.

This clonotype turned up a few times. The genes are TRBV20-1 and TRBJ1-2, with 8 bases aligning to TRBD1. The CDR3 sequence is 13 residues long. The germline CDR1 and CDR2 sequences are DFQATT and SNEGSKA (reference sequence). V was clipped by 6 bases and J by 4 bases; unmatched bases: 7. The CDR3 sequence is CSAAGTGFYGYTF. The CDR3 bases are TGCAGTGCAGCCGGGACAGGATTCTATGGCTACACCTTC.

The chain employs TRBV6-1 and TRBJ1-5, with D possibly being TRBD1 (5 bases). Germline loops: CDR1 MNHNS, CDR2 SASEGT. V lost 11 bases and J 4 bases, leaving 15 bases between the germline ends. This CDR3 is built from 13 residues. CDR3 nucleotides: TGTGCCGCCACCGGCAGGGAAAATCAGCCCCAGCATTTT. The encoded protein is CAATGRENQPQHF.

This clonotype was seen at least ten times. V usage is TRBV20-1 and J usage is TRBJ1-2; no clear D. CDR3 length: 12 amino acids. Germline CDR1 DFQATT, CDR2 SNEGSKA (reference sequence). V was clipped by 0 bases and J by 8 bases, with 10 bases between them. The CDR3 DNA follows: TGCAGTGCTAGAGATCTCTGGGAGGGCTACACCTTC. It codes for CSARDLWEGYTF.

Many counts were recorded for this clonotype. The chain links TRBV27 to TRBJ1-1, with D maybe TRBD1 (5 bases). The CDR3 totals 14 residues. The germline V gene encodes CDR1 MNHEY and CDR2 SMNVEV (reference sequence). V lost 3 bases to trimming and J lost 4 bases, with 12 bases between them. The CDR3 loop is CASSFKGWATEAFF. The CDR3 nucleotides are TGTGCCAGCAGTTTCAAGGGGTGGGCCACTGAAGCTTTCTTT.

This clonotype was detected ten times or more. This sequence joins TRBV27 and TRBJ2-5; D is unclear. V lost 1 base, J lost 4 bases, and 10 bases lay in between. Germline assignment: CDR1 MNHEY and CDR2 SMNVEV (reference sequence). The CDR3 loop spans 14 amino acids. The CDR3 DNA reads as TGTGCCAGCAGTTTATTGGATTCTTCAGAGACCCAGTACTTC. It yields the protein CASSLLDSSETQYF.

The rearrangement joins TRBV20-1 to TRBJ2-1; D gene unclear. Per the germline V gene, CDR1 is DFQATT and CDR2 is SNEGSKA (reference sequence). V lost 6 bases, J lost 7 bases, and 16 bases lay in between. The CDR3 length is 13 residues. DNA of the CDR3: TGCAGTGCAGGAAGGTGGAGTTTTAATGAGCAGTTCTTC. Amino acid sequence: CSAGRWSFNEQFF.

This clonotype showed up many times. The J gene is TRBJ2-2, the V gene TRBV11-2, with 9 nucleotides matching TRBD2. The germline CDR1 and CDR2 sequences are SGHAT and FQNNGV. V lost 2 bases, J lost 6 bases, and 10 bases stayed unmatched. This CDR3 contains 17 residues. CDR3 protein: CASSLLAGDGKPGELFF. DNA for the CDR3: TGTGCCAGCAGCTTATTAGCGGGAGACGGGAAGCCCGGGGAGCTGTTTTTT.

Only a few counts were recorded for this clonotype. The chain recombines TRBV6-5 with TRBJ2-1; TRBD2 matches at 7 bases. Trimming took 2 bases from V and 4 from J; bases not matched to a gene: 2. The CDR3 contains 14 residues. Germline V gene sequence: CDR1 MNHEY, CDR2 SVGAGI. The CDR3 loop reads CASSYRGGYNEQFF. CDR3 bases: TGTGCCAGCAGTTACAGGGGAGGGTACAATGAGCAGTTCTTC.

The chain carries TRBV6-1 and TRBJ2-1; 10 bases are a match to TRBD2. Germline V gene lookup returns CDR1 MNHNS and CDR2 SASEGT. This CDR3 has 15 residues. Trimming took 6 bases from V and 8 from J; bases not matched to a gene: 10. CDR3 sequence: CASRVPSGSMDEQFF. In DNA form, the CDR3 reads TGTGCCAGCAGGGTACCTAGCGGGAGTATGGATGAGCAGTTCTTC.